The 9 T cell receptor beta chains in this list originate from one sample, sequenced in a study of blood T cell repertoires in COVID-19. The table came from immunoSEQ multiplex PCR; TCRdb's copy has only in-frame clones and leaves some out. The profile shows roughly 130,000 clones, about 92% of them singletons. The material sequenced was peripheral blood. The receptors were gathered from a man in his fifties with active COVID-19.

The chain is built from TRBV7-2 and TRBJ1-6; 7 bases are shared with TRBD1. The CDR3 covers 16 residues. Per germline, CDR1 SGHTA and CDR2 FQGNSA. The V gene end was trimmed by 5 bases and the J gene end by 4 bases; junction bases not matched to a gene: 8. Here the CDR3 DNA reads TGTGCCAGCAGCACCGGCCCGGGACAGTATAATTCACCCCTCCACTTT. Its translation is CASSTGPGQYNSPLHF.

This clone was recorded once. The chain couples TRBV5-4 to TRBJ2-5; 7 bases map to TRBD2. The germline gives CDR1 SGHNT, CDR2 YYREEE (reference sequence). This CDR3 has 14 residues. Trimming at V came to 0 bases and at J to 4 bases, leaving 3 bases not matched to a gene. This chain's CDR3 is CASSLGQRGETQYF. Here the CDR3 DNA reads TGTGCCAGCAGCTTGGGCCAGCGGGGAGAGACCCAGTACTTC.

The chain is built from TRBV25-1 and TRBJ2-1, with TRBD2 as a possible D gene (5 bases). V dropped 7 bases and J dropped 7 bases, with 20 bases sitting between them. The CDR3 extends over 15 amino acids. Germline V gene sequence: CDR1 MGHDK, CDR2 SYGVNS. The CDR3 nucleotides are TGTGCCAGCACCCTCCGTATAGGAGGCGTTAATGAGCAGTTCTTC. The encoded protein is CASTLRIGGVNEQFF.

The CDR3 coding sequence is TGCGCCAGCAGCTTGGCAGGGGGGTACCAAGAGACCCAGTACTTC. Translation: CASSLAGGYQETQYF. V and J are TRBV5-1 and TRBJ2-5, with a weak D call TRBD1 (7 bases). V shed 0 bases and J shed 0 bases, with 9 bases lying between them. There are 15 residues in the CDR3. Per the germline V gene, CDR1 is SGHRS and CDR2 is YFSETQ.

V gene TRBV20-1 combines with J gene TRBJ2-4; no clear D gene. The germline CDR1 and CDR2 sequences are DFQATT and SNEGSKA (reference sequence). CDR3 length: 14 amino acids. Trimming pared 3 bases from V and 0 bases from J, leaving 9 bases between. The CDR3 sequence is CSASADLAKNIQYF. DNA of the CDR3: TGCAGTGCTAGTGCAGACTTAGCCAAAAACATTCAGTACTTC.

The count of this clone is one. The chain couples TRBV5-6 to TRBJ2-1; maybe TRBD2 (5 bases). In germline, CDR1 is SGHDT, CDR2 YYEEEE. CDR3 length: 15 residues. V was pared by 4 bases and J by 4 bases, with 15 bases between. The CDR3 DNA reads TGTGCCAGCAGCCTATCCGGGATCCTATACAATGAGCAGTTCTTC. Translation: CASSLSGILYNEQFF. Full variable domain (remainder filled in from reference TRBV5-6 and TRBJ2-1): DAGVTQSPTHLIKTRGQQVTLRCSPKSGHDTVSWYQQALGQGPQFIFQYYEEEERQRGNFPDRFSGHQFPNYSSELNVNALLLGDSALYLCASSLSGILYNEQFFGPGTRLTVL.

The chain combines TRBV7-2 with TRBJ2-1; D may be TRBD2 (7 bases). CDR1 SGHTA and CDR2 FQGNSA come from the germline V gene. The length of the CDR3 is 15 residues. The V and J ends lost 2 bases and 9 bases respectively, with 17 bases between them. This CDR3 is CASSLRGGVQFEQFF. In DNA form, the CDR3 reads TGTGCCAGCAGCTTACGAGGGGGGGTACAATTTGAGCAGTTCTTC.

V gene TRBV5-1 combines with J gene TRBJ2-1; 8 nucleotides agree with TRBD1. Unmatched junction bases numbered 6, after V lost 4 bases and J lost 9 bases. The CDR3 has 13 amino acids. Germline CDR1 and CDR2: SGHRS and YFSETQ. The CDR3 loop reads CASSPGTGSEQFF. The CDR3 DNA is TGCGCCAGCAGCCCCGGGACAGGTAGTGAGCAGTTCTTC. The whole variable domain, remainder taken from reference TRBV5-1 and TRBJ2-1, is KAGVTQTPRYLIKTRGQQVTLSCSPISGHRSVSWYQQTPGQGLQFLFEYFSETQRNKGNFPGRFSGRQFSNSRSEMNVSTLELGDSALYLCASSPGTGSEQFFGPGTRLTVL.

CDR3 region: CASSVGLSNEKLFF. CDR3 DNA: TGTGCCAGCAGCGTGGGGCTGTCTAATGAAAAACTGTTTTTT. The chain has TRBV9 and TRBJ1-4; tentative D call: TRBD1 (5 bases). Germline loops: CDR1 SGDLS, CDR2 YYNGEE. V dropped 2 bases and J dropped 3 bases, with 8 bases sitting between them. The CDR3 has 14 residues.